This entry concerns a single TCR beta chain. Its specific antigen is unknown. There are no base qualities to consult, and no much larger clone falls within one base. This record belongs to a study of prognosis after radiotherapy for stage I lung cancer (dated by TCRdb to about 2021). For context, the study as a whole: Between April 2018 and early 2019, around 20 patients with stage I NSCLC were enrolled in Nanjing, China. There were roughly 15 patients with newly diagnosed primary stage I lung tumors and five patients with oligometastatic NSCLC after surgical resection of the primary tumor. All patients were considered medically inoperable, owing to comorbidities in more than 10 and refusal of surgery in about seven. The cohort included about a dozen men and 5 or 6 women, with a median age of almost 75 years and a range of about 50 to 85 years. On tumor histology, roughly 11 patients had adenocarcinoma and more than five had squamous cell carcinoma. Image-guided IMRT or VMAT was used to deliver SBRT in 3 to 5 fractions at a biologically effective dose of at least 100 Gy. In every patient, SBRT was given without any concurrent therapy. Distant metastases were developed by four of the 19 patients after SBRT, at a median of 7 months, whereas no significant progression was observed in the other 15 patients. Peripheral blood TCR beta repertoires were profiled in stage I NSCLC patients before and after stereotactic body radiotherapy, and the study then linked these repertoires to distant failure. For each of the 20 or so patients, one blood sample was taken before SBRT and one after, so the study sequenced about 38 samples in total. The paper's findings and limits, for the study overall: Post-SBRT Shannon entropy and its change from baseline were lower in patients who developed distant metastases; baseline Shannon entropy was not associated with metastases. All reported P values were unadjusted for multiple comparisons. Differences by metastasis status were reportedly seen in TRBV and TRBJ usage frequencies, involving two V genes at baseline and, after SBRT, several V genes and two J genes. After SBRT, the count of unique TCR clones dropped from a median of approximately 10,000 beforehand to about 7,000 afterward (Wilcoxon paired P=0.011). The small cohort and short follow-up limited the study, so independent validation of the findings is needed. Tumor specificity of expanded TCR clones was not determined.

CDR1 is given as SGHVS and CDR2 as FNYEAQ, both from the germline V gene. After removal of 5 bases from V and 4 bases from J, the junction retains 7 bases not matched to a gene. The CDR3 covers 16 residues, taking in both the cysteine and the phenylalanine. Only the CDR3 DNA is retained, 48 bases long and in frame from the first base. A history of other malignancies or of prior chemotherapy or radiotherapy was absent in all patients, and node-negative disease was shown on CT and PET/CT in all patients. Around 6 milliliters of peripheral venous blood were drawn into EDTA tubes at each of two time points. PBMCs were isolated by Ficoll-Paque Plus density-gradient centrifugation. Right after collection, samples were kept at -80 degrees C until analysis. The TCR beta CDR3 region was amplified from genomic DNA by two rounds of multiplex PCR. The first PCR round used primers specific to each TRBV and TRBJ gene, with sequences filed in Chinese patent CN105087789A. Universal primers were used in the second round of PCR. The Roche High Pure PCR Template Preparation Kit was used to extract genomic DNA from frozen PBMCs. Paired-end sequencing with 151 bp reads was performed on the libraries using an Illumina HiSeq 3000. The authors processed their data as follows. Raw reads lacking the multiplex PCR primer sequences were removed with CutAdapt. High-quality paired reads were merged into contigs with PEAR. MiXCR assigned TRB V, D and J gene segments to each contig by aligning to reference sequences. CDR3 sequences were clustered by base quality and sequence similarity to remove sequencing errors. Shannon entropy, normalized by the natural log of the productive TCR sequence number, served as the measure of diversity. One minus Shannon entropy divided by the natural log of the number of unique clonotypes was used as the definition of clonality. Using the Youden index from ROC curves, the researchers picked the repertoire-metric cut-offs for progression-free survival, and all analyses were carried out in R 3.5.3. Clones were called with MiXCR by TCRdb after fastp trimmed the public reads at Q25, and only in-frame beta chains were retained. CDR3 protein duplicates are merged, each entry listing the most common genes and DNA. None of the V and J calls come from the authors' own analysis; TCRdb made them. The sample table contains about 17,000 distinct CDR3 sequences; only one count was recorded for 17% of them. The ten largest clones take up around two fifths of the sample.

The sequence came from a donor aged 50 or older with non-small cell lung cancer. This material consisted of PBMCs, taken before or after stereotactic body radiation therapy (not recorded which). The sequence is built from TRBV7-6 and TRBJ2-1; the junction holds 11 bases that match TRBD2. CDR3 sequence: CASSAGTSGFYNEQFF. The DNA sequence is TGTGCCAGCAGCGCAGGGACTAGCGGCTTTTACAATGAGCAGTTCTTC.